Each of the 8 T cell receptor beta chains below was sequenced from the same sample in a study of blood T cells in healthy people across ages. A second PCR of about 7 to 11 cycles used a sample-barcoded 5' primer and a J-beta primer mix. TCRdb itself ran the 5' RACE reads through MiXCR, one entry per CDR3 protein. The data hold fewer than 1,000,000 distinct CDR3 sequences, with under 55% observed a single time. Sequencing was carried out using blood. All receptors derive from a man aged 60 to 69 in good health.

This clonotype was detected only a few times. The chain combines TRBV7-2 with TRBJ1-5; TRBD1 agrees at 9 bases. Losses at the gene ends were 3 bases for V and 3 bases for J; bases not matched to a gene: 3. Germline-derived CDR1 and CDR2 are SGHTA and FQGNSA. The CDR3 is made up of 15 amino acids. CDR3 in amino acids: CASSFDRGSNQPQHF. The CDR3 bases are TGTGCCAGCAGCTTTGACAGGGGGTCCAATCAGCCCCAGCATTTT.

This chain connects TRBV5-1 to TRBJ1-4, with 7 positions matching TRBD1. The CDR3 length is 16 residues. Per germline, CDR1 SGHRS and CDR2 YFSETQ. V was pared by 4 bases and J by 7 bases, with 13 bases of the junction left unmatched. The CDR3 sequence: CASSLQGTAPSEKLFF. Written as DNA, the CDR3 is TGCGCCAGCAGCCTACAAGGGACAGCGCCGTCTGAAAAACTGTTTTTT. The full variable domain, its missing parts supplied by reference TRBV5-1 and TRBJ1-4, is KAGVTQTPRYLIKTRGQQVTLSCSPISGHRSVSWYQQTPGQGLQFLFEYFSETQRNKGNFPGRFSGRQFSNSRSEMNVSTLELGDSALYLCASSLQGTAPSEKLFFGSGTQLSVL.

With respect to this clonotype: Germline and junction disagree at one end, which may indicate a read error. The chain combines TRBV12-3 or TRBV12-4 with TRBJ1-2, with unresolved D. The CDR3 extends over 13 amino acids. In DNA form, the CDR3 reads TGTGCCAGCAGATCGGACGGGCCCTATGGCAACACCTTC. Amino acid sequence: CASRSDGPYGNTF.

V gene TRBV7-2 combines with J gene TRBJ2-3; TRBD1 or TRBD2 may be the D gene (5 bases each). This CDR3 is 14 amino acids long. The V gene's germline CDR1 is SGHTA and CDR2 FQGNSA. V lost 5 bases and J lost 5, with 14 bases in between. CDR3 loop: CASSEQRGRDTQYF. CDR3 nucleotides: TGTGCCAGCAGCGAACAGAGGGGCCGAGATACGCAGTATTTT.

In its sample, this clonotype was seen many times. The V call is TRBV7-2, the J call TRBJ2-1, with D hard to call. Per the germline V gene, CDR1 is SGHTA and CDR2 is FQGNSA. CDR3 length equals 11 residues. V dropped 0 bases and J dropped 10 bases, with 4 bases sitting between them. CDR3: CASSLAREQFF. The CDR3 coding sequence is TGTGCCAGCAGCTTAGCTAGGGAGCAGTTCTTC.

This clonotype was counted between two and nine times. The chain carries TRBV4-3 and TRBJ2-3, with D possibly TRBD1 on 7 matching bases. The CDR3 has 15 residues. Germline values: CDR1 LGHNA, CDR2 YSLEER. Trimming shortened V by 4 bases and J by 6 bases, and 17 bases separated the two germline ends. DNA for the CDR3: TGCGCCAGCAGCCGGGGATTCCCAGGGGGGGATACGCAGTATTTT. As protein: CASSRGFPGGDTQYF.

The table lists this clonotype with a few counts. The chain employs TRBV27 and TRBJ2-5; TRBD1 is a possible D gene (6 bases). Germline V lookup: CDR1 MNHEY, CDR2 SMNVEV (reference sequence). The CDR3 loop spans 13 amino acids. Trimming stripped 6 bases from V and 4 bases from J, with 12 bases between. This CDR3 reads CASREDSRETQYF. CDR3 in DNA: TGTGCCAGCAGAGAGGACAGTCGAGAGACCCAGTACTTC.

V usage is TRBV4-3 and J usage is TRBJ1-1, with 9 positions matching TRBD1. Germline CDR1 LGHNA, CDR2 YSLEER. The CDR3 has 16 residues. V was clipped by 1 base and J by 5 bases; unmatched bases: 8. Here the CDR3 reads CASSQGRTGGRTEAFF. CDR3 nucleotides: TGCGCCAGCAGCCAAGGAAGAACAGGGGGCAGGACTGAAGCTTTCTTT.